Below are 32 T cell receptor beta chains sequenced from a single sample in a study of T cells in Graves' hyperthyroidism and ophthalmopathy. The TCR beta CDR3 regions underwent amplification using RNA transcripts as the source. RT-PCR in the first round (using the HTBI primer set) targeted the TCR CDR3. TCRdb itself ran the multiplex PCR reads through MiXCR, one entry per CDR3 protein. The table shows around 540,000 distinct CDR3 sequences, with 15% to 20% occurring only once. Material: blood. These TCRs come from a woman younger than 45 with Graves' ophthalmopathy.

This clonotype came up many times. The chain recombines TRBV28 with TRBJ1-5; weak D call: TRBD1 (5 bases). This CDR3 contains 16 residues. With 6 bases removed from V and 3 bases from J, the gap between germline ends came to 18 bases. Germline lookup yields CDR1 MDHEN and CDR2 SYDVKM. The CDR3 reads CASRPFERGPNQPQHF. The CDR3 DNA sequence: TGTGCCAGCAGACCCTTCGAGCGGGGACCCAATCAGCCCCAGCATTTT. Supplemented by reference TRBV28 and TRBJ1-5, the full variable domain reads DVKVTQSSRYLVKRTGEKVFLECVQDMDHENMFWYRQDPGLGLRLIYFSYDVKMKEKGDIPEGYSVSREKKERFSLILESASTNQTSMYLCASRPFERGPNQPQHFGDGTRLSIL.

This clonotype has just a few counts. This chain links TRBV6-2 or TRBV6-3 with TRBJ2-4; D tentatively fits TRBD1 or TRBD2 (5 bases each). The V end was cut by 0 bases, the J end by 2 bases, with 11 bases between. There are 16 residues in the CDR3. CDR1 and CDR2 from the germline V gene are MNHEY and SVGEGT. The CDR3 sequence is CASSYSGPGTKNIQYF. The CDR3 region has the DNA TGTGCCAGCAGTTACTCGGGACCGGGAACCAAAAACATTCAGTACTTC.

This clonotype showed up many times. The chain combines TRBV11-2 with TRBJ2-7, with D unresolved. This CDR3 contains 11 residues. V was shortened by 3 bases and J by 8 bases, with 8 bases between the two germline ends. The germline V gene encodes CDR1 SGHAT and CDR2 FQNNGV. The CDR3 DNA reads as TGTGCCAGCAGCTTTGGACGGAAGCAGTACTTC. Encoded protein: CASSFGRKQYF. The entire variable domain, with the rest obtained from reference TRBV11-2 and TRBJ2-7, is as follows: EAGVAQSPRYKIIEKRQSVAFWCNPISGHATLYWYQQILGQGPKLLIQFQNNGVVDDSQLPKDRFSAERLKGVDSTLKIQPAKLEDSAVYLCASSFGRKQYFGPGTRLTVT.

This clonotype was seen a few times. V gene TRBV28 combines with J gene TRBJ2-1, with 7 bases fitting TRBD2. The V gene's germline CDR1 is MDHEN and CDR2 SYDVKM. The CDR3 consists of 16 residues. Trimming removed 5 bases from V and 5 bases from J; junction bases left unmatched: 12. The CDR3 sequence is CASSPGPGLPNNEQFF. Here the CDR3 DNA reads TGTGCCAGCAGTCCGGGACCGGGACTACCGAACAATGAGCAGTTCTTC.

This clonotype came up a few times. The chain joins TRBV12-3 or TRBV12-4 to TRBJ2-1; D is unresolved. This CDR3 has 13 residues. With 7 bases removed from V and 5 bases from J, the gap between germline ends came to 12 bases. CDR3 sequence reads: CASNPRSNNEQFF. CDR3 nucleotides: TGTGCCAGCAATCCCAGGTCAAACAATGAGCAGTTCTTC.

This clonotype was picked up a small number of times. The V call is TRBV20-1, the J call TRBJ2-2; 9 bases agree with TRBD2. This CDR3 is 15 amino acids long. Germline lookup yields CDR1 DFQATT and CDR2 SNEGSKA (reference sequence). Trimming at V came to 2 bases and at J to 5 bases, leaving 6 bases not matched to a gene. CDR3 DNA: TGCAGTGCTAGAAATAGCGGGAGAGGGACCGGGGAGCTGTTTTTT. This sequence encodes CSARNSGRGTGELFF.

Concerning this clonotype itself: This could be a read error, since a much larger clone is one nucleotide away. This chain connects TRBV6-2 or TRBV6-3 to TRBJ2-7; TRBD2 might be the D (5 bases). Germline CDR1 is MNHEY and CDR2 is SVGEGT. Trimming stripped 0 bases from V and 3 bases from J, with 9 bases between. The CDR3 totals 14 residues. In DNA form, the CDR3 reads TGTGCCAGCAGTTACTCGAACGGGATCTACGAGCAGTACTTC. Translated: CASSYSNGIYEQYF.

The chain recombines TRBV5-1 with TRBJ1-6; the match to TRBD1 covers 7 bases. The CDR3 has 17 amino acids. CDR1 SGHRS and CDR2 YFSETQ come from the germline V gene. Trimming took 2 bases from V and 0 from J; bases not matched to a gene: 5. The CDR3 DNA sequence: TGCGCCAGCAGCTTAGGGGGACAGAGCTCCTATAATTCACCCCTCCACTTT. As protein: CASSLGGQSSYNSPLHF. Drawing the rest from reference TRBV5-1 and TRBJ1-6, the complete variable domain is KAGVTQTPRYLIKTRGQQVTLSCSPISGHRSVSWYQQTPGQGLQFLFEYFSETQRNKGNFPGRFSGRQFSNSRSEMNVSTLELGDSALYLCASSLGGQSSYNSPLHFGNGTRLTVT.

This clonotype was counted at least ten times. CDR3 DNA sequence: TGTGCCAGCAGCTTATTTCCAGGGAGTACTTACACAGATACGCAGTATTTT. It yields the protein CASSLFPGSTYTDTQYF. This chain uses TRBV5-8 with TRBJ2-3; D is tentatively TRBD1 or TRBD2 (5 bases each). Trimming removed 2 bases from V and 2 bases from J, with 18 bases in between. CDR1 and CDR2 from the germline V gene are SGHTS and YDEGEE. The CDR3 is 17 residues long.

The rearrangement links TRBV7-9 to TRBJ1-6; the D is unclear. Looked up from germline, CDR1 is SEHNR and CDR2 is FQNEAQ (reference sequence). Trimming took off 0 bases at V and 12 bases at J, with 9 bases between the two ends. The CDR3 extends over 13 amino acids. The DNA of the CDR3 is TGTGCCAGCAGCTTAGCGCTAATTTTACCCCTCCACTTT. It yields the protein CASSLALILPLHF.

This clonotype came up a few times. This chain's CDR3 is CSASPREGASDYGYTF. The CDR3 region has the DNA TGCAGTGCTAGTCCGCGGGAGGGGGCCTCAGACTATGGCTACACCTTC. The V gene is TRBV20-1, the J gene TRBJ1-2, with 7 bases lining up with TRBD1. CDR1 and CDR2 (germline): DFQATT, SNEGSKA (reference sequence). CDR3 length: 16 amino acids. J was trimmed by 3 bases and V by 3 bases; bases with no gene match: 13.

The gene calls are TRBV6-1 and TRBJ2-3; 8 bases map to TRBD1. Germline values: CDR1 MNHNS, CDR2 SASEGT. V lost 6 bases, J lost 3 bases, and 5 bases stayed unmatched. This CDR3 comprises 14 residues. The CDR3 DNA is TGTGCCAGCAGCTTCACAGGGGGAACAGATACGCAGTATTTT. It yields the protein CASSFTGGTDTQYF.

This clonotype showed up many times. V usage is TRBV28 and J usage is TRBJ1-2; weak D call: TRBD1 (5 bases). CDR3 length equals 12 residues. V lost 3 bases to trimming and J lost 6 bases, with 8 bases between them. Germline CDR1 reads MDHEN; CDR2 reads SYDVKM. The CDR3 loop reads CASSFGGDGYTF. The CDR3 region has the DNA TGTGCCAGCAGTTTCGGGGGGGATGGCTACACCTTC.

This clonotype was counted at least ten times. The chain links TRBV5-6 to TRBJ2-7, with D possibly TRBD2 on 5 matching bases. Germline V CDR1 and CDR2: SGHDT, YYEEEE. V lost 1 base and J 5 bases, leaving 7 bases between the germline ends. The length of the CDR3 is 12 residues. The CDR3 DNA follows: TGTGCCAGCAGCTTGATGGGAGACGAGCAGTACTTC. Its translation: CASSLMGDEQYF.

This clonotype was recorded at least ten times. The J gene is TRBJ2-3, the V gene TRBV7-2; D unresolved. The CDR3 length is 15 residues. V lost 1 base to trimming and J lost 0 bases, with 8 bases between them. The germline V gene encodes CDR1 SGHTA and CDR2 FQGNSA. CDR3 protein: CASSLVGGSTDTQYF. The CDR3 region has the DNA TGTGCCAGCAGCTTAGTAGGTGGCAGCACAGATACGCAGTATTTT.

The chain combines TRBV19 with TRBJ2-5, with no clear D. Trimming stripped 4 bases from V and 1 base from J, with 10 bases between. CDR3 length equals 14 residues. Germline loops: CDR1 LNHDA, CDR2 SQIVND (reference sequence). The CDR3: CASSRAVRQETQYF. CDR3 coding DNA: TGTGCCAGTAGTAGGGCAGTTCGCCAAGAGACCCAGTACTTC.

The chain couples TRBV6-1 to TRBJ1-2; unclear D gene. CDR1 is MNHNS and CDR2 is SASEGT in the germline V gene. This CDR3 comprises 15 residues. Trimming pared 7 bases from V and 8 bases from J, leaving 23 bases between. This CDR3 is CASTPGGSGQKGYTF. In nucleotides, the CDR3 is TGTGCCAGCACTCCCGGTGGGAGCGGGCAGAAAGGCTACACCTTC.

This clonotype has just a few counts. The chain carries TRBV19 and TRBJ2-1, with D possibly being TRBD2 (6 bases). V shed 6 bases and J shed 0 bases, with 12 bases lying between them. Per the germline V gene, CDR1 is LNHDA and CDR2 is SQIVND (reference sequence). This CDR3 has 15 residues. The CDR3 spells CASSTSFSSYNEQFF. The DNA for the CDR3 is TGTGCCAGTAGCACTAGCTTTAGCTCCTACAATGAGCAGTTCTTC.

The genes are TRBV7-9 and TRBJ2-3, with 13 bases identical to TRBD2. This CDR3 has 18 amino acids. Trimming at V came to 0 bases and at J to 3 bases, leaving 6 bases not matched to a gene. Germline V gene sequence: CDR1 SEHNR, CDR2 FQNEAQ (reference sequence). The CDR3 reads CASSLALGLAGRTDTQYF. The CDR3 DNA follows: TGTGCCAGCAGCTTAGCCCTGGGACTAGCGGGGAGGACAGATACGCAGTATTTT.

This clonotype was detected ten times or more. The genes are TRBV28 and TRBJ1-5, with TRBD1 as a possible D gene (6 bases). With 5 bases removed from V and 6 bases from J, the gap between germline ends came to 20 bases. The CDR3 has 16 residues. CDR1 is MDHEN and CDR2 is SYDVKM in the germline V gene. The CDR3, as DNA: TGTGCCAGCAGTCCCCGTGGGGGCGGGAAGGGTCAGCCCCAGCATTTT. Its protein is CASSPRGGGKGQPQHF.

This clonotype came up many times. This chain connects TRBV28 to TRBJ2-7; a possible D gene is TRBD1 (7 bases). The CDR3 loop spans 15 amino acids. V lost 7 bases, J lost 5 bases, and 21 bases lay in between. Germline CDR1 and CDR2: MDHEN and SYDVKM. The CDR3 DNA follows: TGTGCCAGCACCTCTGGAGGGACAGAAGCGGACGAGCAGTACTTC. It specifies CASTSGGTEADEQYF.

In this sample, this clonotype turned up once. The chain has TRBV14 and TRBJ1-5; D is ambiguous. The CDR3 has 14 amino acids. The V end lost 1 base, the J end lost 7 bases, and 11 bases lay between the germline ends. Germline CDR1 is SGHDN and CDR2 is FVKESK. The CDR3 loop is CASSQGRVLQPQHF. The CDR3 DNA is TGTGCCAGCAGCCAAGGACGGGTTTTGCAGCCCCAGCATTTT.

This chain links TRBV10-1 with TRBJ2-3; D is perhaps TRBD1 (6 bases). In germline, CDR1 is WNHNN, CDR2 SYGVQD (reference sequence). This CDR3 comprises 15 residues. Trimming removed 5 bases at V and 0 bases at J, with 12 bases between. DNA of the CDR3: TGCGCCAGCAGTTCCAGGGGTCCTAGCACAGATACGCAGTATTTT. This sequence encodes CASSSRGPSTDTQYF.

This clonotype came up a few times. Relative to the germline gene, one junction end is altered; a read error may explain this. This rearrangement joins TRBV30 to TRBJ1-4; D may be TRBD1 (5 bases). The germline gives CDR1 GTSNPN, CDR2 SVGIG (reference sequence). The CDR3 has 14 amino acids. CDR3 residues: CVWGDSLTNEKLFF. The DNA of the CDR3 is TGTGTCTGGGGCGACAGCCTGACTAATGAAAAACTGTTTTTT.

The chain links TRBV19 to TRBJ2-7; D is undetermined. Trimming took 5 bases from V and 2 from J, leaving 16 bases between them. Germline CDR1 and CDR2: LNHDA and SQIVND (reference sequence). CDR3 length equals 15 residues. CDR3 sequence reads: CASSPTERSTYEQYF. For the CDR3, the DNA is TGTGCCAGTAGTCCCACTGAGAGGAGCACCTACGAGCAGTACTTC.

This clonotype was detected many times. The V and J genes are TRBV5-1 and TRBJ2-1, with a possible D match to TRBD1 (6 bases). Germline V gene lookup returns CDR1 SGHRS and CDR2 YFSETQ. The CDR3 totals 14 residues. The ends were cut back, 4 bases at V and 5 bases at J, with 13 bases in the middle. The CDR3 DNA is TGCGCCAGCAGCCAATACGACAGGAACAATGAGCAGTTCTTC. Its translation: CASSQYDRNNEQFF.

This clonotype was observed a handful of times. The chain employs TRBV6-1 and TRBJ2-3; D ambiguous. This CDR3 contains 16 residues. CDR1 and CDR2 from the germline V gene are MNHNS and SASEGT. Trimming pared 4 bases from V and 2 bases from J, leaving 16 bases between. The CDR3 region has the DNA TGTGCCAGCAGTGTTTCGACACCCTGGGTCACAGATACGCAGTATTTT. It specifies CASSVSTPWVTDTQYF.

This clonotype turned up a few times. The chain couples TRBV18 to TRBJ1-3; tentative D call: TRBD1 (5 bases). The germline V gene encodes CDR1 KGHSH and CDR2 LQKENI. With 6 bases removed from V and 2 bases from J, the gap between germline ends came to 8 bases. This CDR3 is built from 13 residues. DNA of the CDR3: TGTGCCAGCTCTTTGGGGCCTGGAAACACCATATATTTT. Translating gives CASSLGPGNTIYF.

This clonotype came up a few times. V gene TRBV4-1 combines with J gene TRBJ1-1, with unresolved D. V dropped 3 bases and J dropped 0 bases, with 17 bases sitting between them. The CDR3 is 17 amino acids. The germline V gene has CDR1 MGHRA and CDR2 YSYEKL. CDR3: CASSQDGVAFMNTEAFF. The CDR3 DNA follows: TGCGCCAGCAGCCAGGACGGGGTAGCCTTTATGAACACTGAAGCTTTCTTT.

CDR3: CASSRPGLAGASYEQYF. CDR3 DNA: TGTGCCAGCAGCAGACCGGGACTAGCGGGAGCCTCCTACGAGCAGTACTTC. The V call is TRBV7-3, the J call TRBJ2-7; 14 bases are shared with TRBD2. The CDR3 runs to 17 residues. With V trimmed by 5 bases and J by 0 bases, 6 bases remained unmatched. CDR1 is SGHTA and CDR2 is FQGTGA in the germline V gene.

This sequence joins TRBV19 and TRBJ1-1; TRBD1 is a possible D gene (5 bases). There are 12 residues in the CDR3. Germline loops: CDR1 LNHDA, CDR2 SQIVND (reference sequence). V was trimmed by 6 bases and J by 3 bases, leaving 8 bases between them. CDR3 coding DNA: TGTGCCAGTAGCCAACAGGACACTGAAGCTTTCTTT. It specifies CASSQQDTEAFF.

This clonotype was counted many times. This sequence joins TRBV6-1 and TRBJ2-7; 9 nucleotides match TRBD1. Germline trimming cut 3 bases from V and 5 bases from J; bases unmatched to any gene: 8. This CDR3 spans 15 amino acids. Germline CDR1 is MNHNS and CDR2 is SASEGT. CDR3 nucleotides: TGTGCCAGCAGTGACGGCGGGACAGGGTTCAACGAGCAGTACTTC. It is translated as CASSDGGTGFNEQYF.